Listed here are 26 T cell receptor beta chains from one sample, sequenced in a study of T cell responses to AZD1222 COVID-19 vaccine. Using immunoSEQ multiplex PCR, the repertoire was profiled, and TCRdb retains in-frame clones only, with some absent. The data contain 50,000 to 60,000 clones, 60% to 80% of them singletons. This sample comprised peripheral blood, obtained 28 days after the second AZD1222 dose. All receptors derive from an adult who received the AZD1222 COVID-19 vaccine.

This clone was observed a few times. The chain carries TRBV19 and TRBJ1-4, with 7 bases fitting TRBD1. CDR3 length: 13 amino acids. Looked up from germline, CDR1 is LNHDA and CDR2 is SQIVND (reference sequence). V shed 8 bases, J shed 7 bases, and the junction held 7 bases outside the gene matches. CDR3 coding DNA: TGTGCCAGTGCACAGGGGTGGGGTGAAAAACTGTTTTTT. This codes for CASAQGWGEKLFF.

The CDR3 DNA is TGTGCCAGCAGTCCCCCGGGGTTCTTCGAGCAGTACGTC. It is translated as CASSPPGFFEQYV. The rearrangement joins TRBV28 to TRBJ2-7; D might be TRBD2 (5 bases). The V and J ends lost 5 bases and 6 bases respectively, with 14 bases between them. There are 13 residues in the CDR3. The germline CDR1 and CDR2 sequences are MDHEN and SYDVKM.

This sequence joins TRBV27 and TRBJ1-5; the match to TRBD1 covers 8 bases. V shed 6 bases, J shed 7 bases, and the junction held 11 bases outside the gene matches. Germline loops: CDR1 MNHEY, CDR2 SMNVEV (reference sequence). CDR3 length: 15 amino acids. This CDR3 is CASRPKTGAGQPQHF. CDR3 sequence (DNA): TGTGCCAGCAGACCGAAGACAGGGGCGGGCCAGCCCCAGCATTTT.

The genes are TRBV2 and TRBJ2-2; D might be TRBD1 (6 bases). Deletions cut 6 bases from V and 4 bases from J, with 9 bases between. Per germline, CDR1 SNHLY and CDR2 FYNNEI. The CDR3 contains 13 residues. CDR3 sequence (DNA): TGTGCCAGCAGGGGCAGGGGCACCGGGGAGCTGTTTTTT. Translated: CASRGRGTGELFF.

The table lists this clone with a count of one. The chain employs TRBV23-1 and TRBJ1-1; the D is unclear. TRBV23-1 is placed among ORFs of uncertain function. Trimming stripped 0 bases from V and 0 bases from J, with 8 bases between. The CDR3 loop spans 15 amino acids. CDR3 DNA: TGCGCCAGCAGTCAATCACCCGCCTTGAACACTGAAGCTTTCTTT. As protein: CASSQSPALNTEAFF.

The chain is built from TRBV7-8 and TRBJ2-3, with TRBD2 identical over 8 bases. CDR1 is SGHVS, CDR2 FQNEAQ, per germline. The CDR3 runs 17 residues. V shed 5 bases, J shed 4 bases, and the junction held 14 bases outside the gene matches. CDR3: CASSVGVGGARSDTQYF. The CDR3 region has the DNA TGTGCCAGCAGCGTAGGTGTCGGGGGGGCCAGGTCAGATACGCAGTATTTT. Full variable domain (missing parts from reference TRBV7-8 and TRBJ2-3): GAGVSQSPRYKVAKRGQDVALRCDPISGHVSLFWYQQALGQGPEFLTYFQNEAQLDKSGLPSDRFFAERPEGSVSTLKIQRTQQEDSAVYLCASSVGVGGARSDTQYFGPGTRLTVL.

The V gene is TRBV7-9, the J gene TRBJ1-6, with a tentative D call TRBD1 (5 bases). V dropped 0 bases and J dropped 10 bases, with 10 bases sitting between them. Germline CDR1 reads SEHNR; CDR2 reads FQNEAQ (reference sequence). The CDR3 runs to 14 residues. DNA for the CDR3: TGTGCCAGCAGCTTAGCGGGGGTAGGGTCACCCCTCCACTTT. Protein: CASSLAGVGSPLHF.

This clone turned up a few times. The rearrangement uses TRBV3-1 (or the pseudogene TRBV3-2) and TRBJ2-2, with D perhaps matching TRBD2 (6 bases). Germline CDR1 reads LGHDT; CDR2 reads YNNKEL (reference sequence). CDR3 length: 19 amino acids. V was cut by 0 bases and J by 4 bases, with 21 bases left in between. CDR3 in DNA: TGTGCCAGCAGCCAAGAGTTAGCGGTCGACTCCGGGAGCACCGGGGAGCTGTTTTTT. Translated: CASSQELAVDSGSTGELFF.

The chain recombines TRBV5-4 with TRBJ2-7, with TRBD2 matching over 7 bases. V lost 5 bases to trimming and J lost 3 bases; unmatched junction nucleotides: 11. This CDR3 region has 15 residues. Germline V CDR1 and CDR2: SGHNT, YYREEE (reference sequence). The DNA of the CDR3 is TGTGCCAGCAGTCACCGGGCTAGCGGAATCTACGAGCAGTACTTC. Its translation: CASSHRASGIYEQYF.

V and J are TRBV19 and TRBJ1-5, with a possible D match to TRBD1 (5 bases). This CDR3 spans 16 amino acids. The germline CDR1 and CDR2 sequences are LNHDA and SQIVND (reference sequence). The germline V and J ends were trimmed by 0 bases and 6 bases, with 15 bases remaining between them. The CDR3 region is CASSIDGRRGSQPQHF. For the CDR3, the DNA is TGTGCCAGTAGTATAGACGGACGGCGGGGCAGTCAGCCCCAGCATTTT.

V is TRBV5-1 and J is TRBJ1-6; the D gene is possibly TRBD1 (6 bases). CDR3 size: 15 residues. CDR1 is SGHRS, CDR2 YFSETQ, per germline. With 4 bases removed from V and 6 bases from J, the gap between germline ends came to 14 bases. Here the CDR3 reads CASSQTGGSNSPLHF. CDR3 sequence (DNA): TGCGCCAGCAGCCAGACGGGGGGCAGTAATTCACCCCTCCACTTT.

This chain's CDR3 is CATSRGLGGNEQFF. The CDR3, as DNA: TGTGCCACCAGCAGAGGGCTAGGGGGCAATGAGCAGTTCTTC. This chain links TRBV15 with TRBJ2-1; tentative D call: TRBD1 (6 bases). CDR3 length: 14 residues. With 1 base removed from V and 6 bases from J, the gap between germline ends came to 10 bases. In germline, CDR1 is LNHNV, CDR2 YYDKDF (reference sequence). Filled out from reference TRBV15 and TRBJ2-1, the complete variable domain reads DAMVIQNPRYQVTQFGKPVTLSCSQTLNHNVMYWYQQKSSQAPKLLFHYYDKDFNNEADTPDNFQSRRPNTSFCFLDIRSPGLGDTAMYLCATSRGLGGNEQFFGPGTRLTVL.

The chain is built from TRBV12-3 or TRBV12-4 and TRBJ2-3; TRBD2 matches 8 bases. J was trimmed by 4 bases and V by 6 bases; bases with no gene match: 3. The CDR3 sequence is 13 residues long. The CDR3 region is CASRSGSSDTQYF. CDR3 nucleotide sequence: TGTGCCAGCAGGAGCGGGAGCTCAGATACGCAGTATTTT.

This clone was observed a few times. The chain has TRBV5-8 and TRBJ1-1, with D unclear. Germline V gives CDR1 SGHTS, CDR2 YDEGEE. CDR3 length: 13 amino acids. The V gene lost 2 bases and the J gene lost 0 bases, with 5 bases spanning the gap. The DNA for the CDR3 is TGTGCCAGCAGCTTCGAGCTGAACACTGAAGCTTTCTTT. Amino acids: CASSFELNTEAFF.

Here the CDR3 reads CASSPDRERRGYTF. The CDR3 DNA follows: TGCGCCAGCAGCCCCGACAGGGAACGTCGTGGCTACACCTTC. V is TRBV4-1 and J is TRBJ1-2; 7 positions match TRBD1. The length of the CDR3 is 14 residues. Germline-derived CDR1 and CDR2 are MGHRA and YSYEKL. The V gene end was trimmed by 4 bases and the J gene end by 7 bases; junction bases not matched to a gene: 9.

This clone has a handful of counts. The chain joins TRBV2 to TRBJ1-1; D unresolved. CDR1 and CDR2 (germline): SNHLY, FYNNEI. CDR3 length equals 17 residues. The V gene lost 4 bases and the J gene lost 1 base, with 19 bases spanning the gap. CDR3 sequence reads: CASSVSETQVSNTEAFF. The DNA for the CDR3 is TGTGCCAGCAGTGTAAGCGAGACACAAGTTTCGAACACTGAAGCTTTCTTT.

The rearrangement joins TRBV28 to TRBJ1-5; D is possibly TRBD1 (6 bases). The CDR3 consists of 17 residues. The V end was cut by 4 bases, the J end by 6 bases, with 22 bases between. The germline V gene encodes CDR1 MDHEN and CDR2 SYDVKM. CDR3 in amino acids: CASSWGSVNRDRQPQHF. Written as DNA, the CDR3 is TGTGCCAGCAGTTGGGGCTCGGTAAACAGGGACCGTCAGCCCCAGCATTTT.

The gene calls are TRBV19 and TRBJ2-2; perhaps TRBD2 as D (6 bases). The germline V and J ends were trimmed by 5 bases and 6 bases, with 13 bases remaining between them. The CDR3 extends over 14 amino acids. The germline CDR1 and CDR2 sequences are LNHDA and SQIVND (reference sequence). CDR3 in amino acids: CASSPHGGSGELFF. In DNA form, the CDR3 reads TGTGCCAGTAGTCCTCACGGAGGGTCCGGGGAGCTGTTTTTT.

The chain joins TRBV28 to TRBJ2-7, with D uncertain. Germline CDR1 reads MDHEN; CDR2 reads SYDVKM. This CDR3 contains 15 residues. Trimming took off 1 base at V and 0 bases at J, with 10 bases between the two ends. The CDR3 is CASSLSSGSSYEQYF. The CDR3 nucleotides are TGTGCCAGCAGTTTATCGTCCGGTAGCTCCTACGAGCAGTACTTC.

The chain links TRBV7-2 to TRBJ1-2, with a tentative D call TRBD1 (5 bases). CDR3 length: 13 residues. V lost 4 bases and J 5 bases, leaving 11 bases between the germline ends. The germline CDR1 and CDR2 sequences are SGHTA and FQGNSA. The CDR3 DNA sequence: TGTGCCAGCAGCTCTTCGACAGCATATGGCTACACCTTC. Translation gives CASSSSTAYGYTF.

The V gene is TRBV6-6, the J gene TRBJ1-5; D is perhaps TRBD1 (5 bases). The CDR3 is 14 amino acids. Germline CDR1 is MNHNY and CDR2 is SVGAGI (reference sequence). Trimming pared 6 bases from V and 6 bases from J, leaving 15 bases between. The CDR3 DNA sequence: TGTGCCAGCAGGAACCGGGACTTCTTTCAGCCCCAGCATTTT. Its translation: CASRNRDFFQPQHF.

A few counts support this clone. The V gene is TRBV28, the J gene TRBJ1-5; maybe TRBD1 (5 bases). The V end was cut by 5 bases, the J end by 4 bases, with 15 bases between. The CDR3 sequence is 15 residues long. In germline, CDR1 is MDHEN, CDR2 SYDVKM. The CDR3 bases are TGTGCCAGCAGTGGCTCAGGGTGGGCAAATCAGCCCCAGCATTTT. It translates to CASSGSGWANQPQHF.

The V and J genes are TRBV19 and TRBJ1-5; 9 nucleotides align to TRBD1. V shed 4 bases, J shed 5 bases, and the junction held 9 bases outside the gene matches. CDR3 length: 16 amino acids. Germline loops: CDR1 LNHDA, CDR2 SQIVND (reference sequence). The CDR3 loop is CASSTLQGALYQPQHF. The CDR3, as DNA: TGTGCCAGTAGTACCCTACAGGGGGCTCTATATCAGCCCCAGCATTTT. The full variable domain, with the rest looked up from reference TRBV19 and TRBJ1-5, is DGGITQSPKYLFRKEGQNVTLSCEQNLNHDAMYWYRQDPGQGLRLIYYSQIVNDFQKGDIAEGYSVSREKKESFPLTVTSAQKNPTAFYLCASSTLQGALYQPQHFGDGTRLSIL.

The CDR3 protein is CASSQGGRNTGELFF. The CDR3 DNA follows: TGTGCCAGCAGCCAAGGGGGGAGGAACACCGGGGAGCTGTTTTTT. The genes are TRBV4-2 and TRBJ2-2; D may match TRBD1 or TRBD2 (5 bases each). Germline values: CDR1 LGHNA, CDR2 YNFKEQ. The CDR3 is 15 amino acids. The V gene lost 1 base and the J gene lost 1 base, with 7 bases spanning the gap.

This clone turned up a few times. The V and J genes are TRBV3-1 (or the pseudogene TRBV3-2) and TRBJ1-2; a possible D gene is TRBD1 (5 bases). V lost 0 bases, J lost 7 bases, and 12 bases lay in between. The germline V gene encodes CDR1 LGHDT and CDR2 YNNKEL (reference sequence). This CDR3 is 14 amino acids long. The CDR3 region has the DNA TGTGCCAGCAGCCAAGAGGCGGGGCGGGGTGGCTACACCTTC. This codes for CASSQEAGRGGYTF.

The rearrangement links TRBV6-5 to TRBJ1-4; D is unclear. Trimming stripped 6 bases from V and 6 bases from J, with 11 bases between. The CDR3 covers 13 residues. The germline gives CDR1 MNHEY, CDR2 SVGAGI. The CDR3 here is CASSKTKDEKLFF. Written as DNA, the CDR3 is TGTGCCAGCAGCAAAACAAAGGATGAAAAACTGTTTTTT.